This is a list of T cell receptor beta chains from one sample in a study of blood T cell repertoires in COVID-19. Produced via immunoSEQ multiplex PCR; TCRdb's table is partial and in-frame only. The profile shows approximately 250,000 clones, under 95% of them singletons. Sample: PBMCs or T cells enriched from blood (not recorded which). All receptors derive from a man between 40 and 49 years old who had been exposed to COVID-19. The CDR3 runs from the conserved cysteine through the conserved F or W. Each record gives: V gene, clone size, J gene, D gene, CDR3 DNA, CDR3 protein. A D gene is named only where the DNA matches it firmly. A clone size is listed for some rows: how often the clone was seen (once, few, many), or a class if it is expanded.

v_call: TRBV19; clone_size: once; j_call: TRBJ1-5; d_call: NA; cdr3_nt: TGTGCCAGCTCAGTTGTTAGCAATCAGCCCCAGCATTTT; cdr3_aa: CASSVVSNQPQHF
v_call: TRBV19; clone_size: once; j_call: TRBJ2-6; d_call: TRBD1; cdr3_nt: TGTGCCAGTAGTAGAAAGACAGGGTCCCAAACTGGGGCCAACGTCCTGACTTTC; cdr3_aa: CASSRKTGSQTGANVLTF
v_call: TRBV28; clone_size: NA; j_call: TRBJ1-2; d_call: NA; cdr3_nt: TGTGCCAGCAGTTCACCGGAGACCTCCTATGGCTACACCTTC; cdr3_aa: CASSSPETSYGYTF
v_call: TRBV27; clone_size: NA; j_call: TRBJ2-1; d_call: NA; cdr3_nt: TGTGCCAGCAGTTTATCGGGTCTGACTCCTGGGTATGAGCAGTTCTTC; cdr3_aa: CASSLSGLTPGYEQFF
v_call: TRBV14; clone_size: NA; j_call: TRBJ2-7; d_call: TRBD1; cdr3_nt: TGTGCCAGCAGCCAAAGGCAGGGGGCGGACGAGCAGTACTTC; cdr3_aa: CASSQRQGADEQYF
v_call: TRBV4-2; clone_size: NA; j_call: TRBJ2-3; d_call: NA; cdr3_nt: TGTGCCAGCAGCCGTACCGGGATACCAGGCACAGATACGCAGTATTTT; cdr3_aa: CASSRTGIPGTDTQYF
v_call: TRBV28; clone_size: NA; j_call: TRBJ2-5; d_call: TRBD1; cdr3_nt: TGTGCCAGTGACGGGACAGGGGATTTAGAGACCCAGTACTTC; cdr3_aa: CASDGTGDLETQYF
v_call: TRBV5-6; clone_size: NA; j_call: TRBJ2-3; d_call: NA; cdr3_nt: TGTGCCAGCAGCTTGGAGGGGACAGATACGCAGTATTTT; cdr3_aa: CASSLEGTDTQYF
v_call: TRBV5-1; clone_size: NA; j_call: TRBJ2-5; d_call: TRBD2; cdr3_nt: TGCGCCAGCAGCGAGACGGGGGGGCTCCAAGAGACCCAGTACTTC; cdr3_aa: CASSETGGLQETQYF
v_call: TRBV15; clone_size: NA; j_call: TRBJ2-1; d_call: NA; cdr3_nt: TGTGCCACCAGCAGAGATCGGGGGGCTGGCAATGAGCAGTTCTTC; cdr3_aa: CATSRDRGAGNEQFF
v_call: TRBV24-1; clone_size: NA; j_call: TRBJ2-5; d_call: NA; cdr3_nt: TGTGCCACCAGTGATTCGAAAAAACTCCAAGAGACCCAGTACTTC; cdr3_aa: CATSDSKKLQETQYF
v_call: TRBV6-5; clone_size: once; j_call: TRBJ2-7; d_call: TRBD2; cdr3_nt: TGTGCCAGCAGTTACGGCCTGGGAAGCGGGGCGTACGAGCAGTACTTC; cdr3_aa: CASSYGLGSGAYEQYF
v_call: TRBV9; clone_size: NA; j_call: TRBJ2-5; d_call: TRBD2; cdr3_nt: TGTGCCAGCAGCGTAGCTACTAGCGGGAGAGAGACCCAGTACTTC; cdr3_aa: CASSVATSGRETQYF
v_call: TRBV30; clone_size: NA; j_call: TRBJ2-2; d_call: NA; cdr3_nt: TGTGCCTGGACATCGGGGACCGGGGAGCTGTTTTTT; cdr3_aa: CAWTSGTGELFF
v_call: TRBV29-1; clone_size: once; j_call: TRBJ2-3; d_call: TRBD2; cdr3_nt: TGCAGCGTCAGACAGTCGGGGGGGACAGATACGCAGTATTTT; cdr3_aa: CSVRQSGGTDTQYF
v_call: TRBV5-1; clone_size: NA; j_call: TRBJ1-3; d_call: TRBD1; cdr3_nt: TGCGCCAGCAGCCGCGACAGGGCTGGAAACACCATATATTTT; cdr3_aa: CASSRDRAGNTIYF
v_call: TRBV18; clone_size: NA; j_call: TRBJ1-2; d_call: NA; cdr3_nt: TGTGCCAGCTCACCGGACAGTGGCGGCTACACCTTC; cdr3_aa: CASSPDSGGYTF
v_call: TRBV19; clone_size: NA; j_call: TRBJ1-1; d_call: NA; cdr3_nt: TGTGCCAGTAGTATCGGGAATCTGAACACTGAAGCTTTCTTT; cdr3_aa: CASSIGNLNTEAFF
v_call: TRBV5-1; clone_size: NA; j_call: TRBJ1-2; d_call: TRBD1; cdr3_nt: TGCGCCAGCAGCTTTTCTCCAACGCAGGGGGTCCTCTATGGCTACACCTTC; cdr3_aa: CASSFSPTQGVLYGYTF
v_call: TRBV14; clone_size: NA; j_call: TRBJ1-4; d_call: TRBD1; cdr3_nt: TGTGCCAGCAGCCACGGACAGGCAACTAATGAAAAACTGTTTTTT; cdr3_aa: CASSHGQATNEKLFF
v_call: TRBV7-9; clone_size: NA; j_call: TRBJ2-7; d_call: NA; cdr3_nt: TGTGCCAGCAGCCAATACATGAATTACGAGCAGTACTTC; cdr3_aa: CASSQYMNYEQYF
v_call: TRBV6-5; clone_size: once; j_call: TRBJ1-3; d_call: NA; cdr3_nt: TGTGCCAGCAGTACCCTTGCAGGCTCTGGAAACACCATATATTTT; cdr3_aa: CASSTLAGSGNTIYF
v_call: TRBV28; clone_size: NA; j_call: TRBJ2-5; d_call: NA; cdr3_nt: TGTGCCAGCAGTTCCTACTCACCTGAGACCCAGTACTTC; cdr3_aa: CASSSYSPETQYF
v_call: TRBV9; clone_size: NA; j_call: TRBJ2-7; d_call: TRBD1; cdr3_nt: TGTGCCAGCAGCAAGGGGACAGGGGGGTACGAGCAGTACTTC; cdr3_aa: CASSKGTGGYEQYF
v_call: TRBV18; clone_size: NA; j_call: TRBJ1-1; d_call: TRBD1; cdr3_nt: TGTGCCAGCTCACAGGGACAGGGTGGGACTGAAGCTTTCTTT; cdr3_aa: CASSQGQGGTEAFF
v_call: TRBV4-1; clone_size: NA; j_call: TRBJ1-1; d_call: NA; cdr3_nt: TGCGCCAGCAGCCATCCACCGGAAGGGGTGGACACTGAAGCTTTCTTT; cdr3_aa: CASSHPPEGVDTEAFF
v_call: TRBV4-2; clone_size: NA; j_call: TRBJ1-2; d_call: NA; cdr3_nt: TGTGCCAGCAGCCAAGATAATTACAGGAGTGGCTACACCTTC; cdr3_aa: CASSQDNYRSGYTF
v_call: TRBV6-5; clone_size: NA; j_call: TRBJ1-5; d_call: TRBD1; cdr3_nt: TGTGCCAGCATATTAGGACAGGAAAATCAGCCCCAGCATTTT; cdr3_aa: CASILGQENQPQHF
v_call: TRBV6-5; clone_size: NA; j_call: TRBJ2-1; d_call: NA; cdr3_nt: TGTGCCAGCAGTTACAGGCTAGGTATCAATGAGCAGTTCTTC; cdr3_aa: CASSYRLGINEQFF
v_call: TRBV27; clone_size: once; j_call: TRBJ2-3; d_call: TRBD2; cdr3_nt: TGTGCCAGCAGTTTAGGGACTAGCGGGAATACGCAGTATTTT; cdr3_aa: CASSLGTSGNTQYF
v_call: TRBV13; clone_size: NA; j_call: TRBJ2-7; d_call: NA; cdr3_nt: TGTGCCAGCAGCCCCGGGAAAACCGAGCAGTACTTC; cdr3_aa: CASSPGKTEQYF